This entry lists 15 T cell receptor beta chains sequenced from one sample in a study of OX40 agonist ivuxolimab in advanced cancers. Profiled with immunoSEQ multiplex PCR; TCRdb holds only in-frame clones, not every one. The sample includes 60,000 or so clones, about 85% of them seen just once. The sequencing here drew on CD4+ or CD8+ T cells sorted from blood, taken in a trial of the OX40 agonist ivuxolimab. The receptors derive from an adult with an advanced solid tumor such as melanoma, head and neck, liver or kidney cancer.

The V gene is TRBV11-2, the J gene TRBJ1-1; no clear D. V was clipped by 2 bases and J by 0 bases, with 7 bases between them. The germline V gene encodes CDR1 SGHAT and CDR2 FQNNGV. This CDR3 comprises 14 residues. Here the CDR3 reads CASSLYAVNTEAFF. Written as DNA, the CDR3 is TGTGCCAGCAGCTTATACGCGGTGAACACTGAAGCTTTCTTT.

The rearrangement links TRBV30 to TRBJ2-5, with D uncertain. Looked up from germline, CDR1 is GTSNPN and CDR2 is SVGIG (reference sequence). The V end lost 4 bases, the J end lost 1 base, and 4 bases lay between the germline ends. The CDR3 totals 11 residues. For the CDR3, the DNA is TGTGCCTGGAATATCCAAGAGACCCAGTACTTC. Its translation is CAWNIQETQYF.

The CDR3 coding sequence is TGTGCCAGCAGCTTAGCCCGACAGGGGGCGAAGGGTTTCTTT. Translating gives CASSLARQGAKGFF. The chain is built from TRBV11-2 and TRBJ1-1; 10 nucleotides match TRBD1. This CDR3 contains 14 residues. The germline CDR1 and CDR2 sequences are SGHAT and FQNNGV. Unmatched junction bases numbered 9, after V lost 1 base and J lost 13 bases.

This sequence joins TRBV7-3 and TRBJ2-1; 7 bases agree with TRBD2. The trim removed 5 bases at V and 9 bases at J, leaving 10 bases unmatched. This CDR3 comprises 14 residues. Germline CDR1 reads SGHTA; CDR2 reads FQGTGA. Here the CDR3 DNA reads TGTGCCAGCAGCCAGAGCGGGACCATGGGTGAGCAGTTCTTC. This sequence encodes CASSQSGTMGEQFF.

This sequence joins TRBV19 and TRBJ2-2; D gene ambiguous. Germline lookup yields CDR1 LNHDA and CDR2 SQIVND (reference sequence). The CDR3 runs to 14 residues. Trimming shortened V by 6 bases and J by 3 bases, and 11 bases separated the two germline ends. The CDR3 spells CASRRERDTGELFF. The CDR3 nucleotides are TGTGCCAGTAGGAGAGAACGGGACACCGGGGAGCTGTTTTTT.

The J gene is TRBJ1-1, the V gene TRBV11-2; the D is unclear. The germline V and J ends were trimmed by 0 bases and 1 base, with 6 bases remaining between them. CDR1 is SGHAT and CDR2 is FQNNGV in the germline V gene. The CDR3 covers 14 residues. This CDR3 reads CASSLERENTEAFF. The CDR3 DNA is TGTGCCAGCAGCTTAGAAAGAGAGAACACTGAAGCTTTCTTT.

The rearrangement uses TRBV4-1 and TRBJ1-1; 8 bases agree with TRBD1. Germline CDR1 and CDR2: MGHRA and YSYEKL. CDR3 size: 16 residues. The V segment lost 3 bases and the J segment 8 bases; nucleotides outside the gene matches: 14. CDR3 nucleotides: TGCGCCAGCAGCCAGCAAGATAGGACAGGGTTGAGAGAAGCTTTCTTT. It yields the protein CASSQQDRTGLREAFF.

V is TRBV19 and J is TRBJ1-2, with a weak D call TRBD1 (5 bases). The germline V gene encodes CDR1 LNHDA and CDR2 SQIVND (reference sequence). Trimming stripped 2 bases from V and 7 bases from J, with 14 bases between. The CDR3 spans 14 residues. The CDR3 region is CASSISRATSGYTF. Here the CDR3 DNA reads TGTGCCAGTAGTATATCCAGGGCTACGTCTGGCTACACCTTC.

This clone was recorded only once. V usage is TRBV28 and J usage is TRBJ1-1; 7 bases are shared with TRBD1. Germline values: CDR1 MDHEN, CDR2 SYDVKM. V lost 2 bases to trimming and J lost 7 bases; unmatched junction nucleotides: 7. The CDR3 totals 14 residues. The CDR3 DNA is TGTGCCAGCAGTTTACCTCCAGGGGGGCTTGAAGCTTTCTTT. This codes for CASSLPPGGLEAFF.

The chain combines TRBV6-1 with TRBJ2-3; 7 nucleotides line up with TRBD2. The CDR3 is 14 amino acids. V shed 7 bases and J 0 bases; nucleotides not matched to a gene: 4. The V gene's germline CDR1 is MNHNS and CDR2 SASEGT. The CDR3 nucleotides read TGTGCCAGCAATCTAGCGGTTAGCACAGATACGCAGTATTTT. It translates to CASNLAVSTDTQYF.

The chain is built from TRBV4-3 and TRBJ2-7; 10 bases fit TRBD1. The CDR3 extends over 15 amino acids. Trimming took 4 bases from V and 4 from J; bases not matched to a gene: 7. The germline gives CDR1 LGHNA, CDR2 YSLEER. CDR3 DNA: TGCGCCAGCAGCCTCCGACAGGGGGCCGTGTACGAGCAGTACTTC. Amino acids: CASSLRQGAVYEQYF.

The CDR3 loop reads CASSYADEQFF. CDR3 sequence (DNA): TGTGCCAGCAGTTACGCGGATGAGCAGTTCTTC. The chain carries TRBV6-6 and TRBJ2-1; D gene uncertain. CDR1 MNHNY and CDR2 SVGAGI come from the germline V gene (reference sequence). V dropped 2 bases and J dropped 8 bases, with 4 bases sitting between them. The CDR3 has 11 residues.

V is TRBV4-2 and J is TRBJ2-6; D is possibly TRBD1 (5 bases). The length of the CDR3 is 16 residues. Germline V gene sequence: CDR1 LGHNA, CDR2 YNFKEQ. V gave up 3 bases and J gave up 0 bases, with 9 bases separating them. CDR3 in amino acids: CASSHPDSSGANVLTF. The CDR3 DNA sequence: TGTGCCAGCAGCCACCCCGACAGCTCTGGGGCCAACGTCCTGACTTTC.

This chain connects TRBV10-3 to TRBJ1-5, with unresolved D. The CDR3 consists of 13 residues. Trimming cost V 3 bases and J 7 bases, with 10 bases left between them. CDR1 ENHRY and CDR2 SYGVKD come from the germline V gene. CDR3 sequence (DNA): TGTGCCATCAGTGACATAGAAGAACAGCCCCAGCATTTT. This encodes CAISDIEEQPQHF.

This clone was recorded once. V is TRBV2 and J is TRBJ2-2; tentative D call: TRBD1 (6 bases). This CDR3 is 14 amino acids long. Trimming pared 6 bases from V and 2 bases from J, leaving 10 bases between. Germline V gene data show CDR1 as SNHLY and CDR2 as FYNNEI. CDR3 protein: CASRRDINTGELFF. CDR3 bases: TGTGCCAGCAGGAGGGACATTAACACCGGGGAGCTGTTTTTT.